The rows below give T cell receptor beta chains drawn from one sample of a study of CD8+ T cells in alopecia areata. Assay: immunoSEQ multiplex PCR; the TCRdb copy retains only in-frame clones and omits some. This table holds under 350,000 clones, roughly 60% found once. The sequencing here drew on CD4+ T cells sorted from blood, taken at week 24, from a patient treated with tofacitinib. All receptors derive from a human donor with alopecia areata. The CDR3 runs from the conserved cysteine through the conserved F or W. The D gene is left open where the match is weak. Expanded clones get a size class; other rows say once, few or many, or leave the size out.

D gene,clone size,V gene,J gene,CDR3 protein,CDR3 DNA
NA,once,TRBV10-2,TRBJ1-1,CASSEPGPSMNTEAFF,TGCGCCAGCAGTGAGCCGGGCCCCTCGATGAACACTGAAGCTTTCTTT
NA,NA,TRBV15,TRBJ2-1,CATSRDNWNEQFF,TGTGCCACCAGCAGAGATAATTGGAATGAGCAGTTCTTC
NA,NA,TRBV28,TRBJ2-3,CASSSGTDTQYF,TGTGCCAGCAGTTCGGGCACAGATACGCAGTATTTT
NA,NA,TRBV7-2,TRBJ1-1,CASSPDGISAFF,TGTGCCAGCAGCCCCGATGGCATCAGCGCTTTCTTT
NA,NA,TRBV5-4,TRBJ1-1,CASSFGLNTEAFF,TGTGCCAGCAGCTTCGGCCTGAACACTGAAGCTTTCTTT
NA,few,TRBV7-3,TRBJ2-3,CASSPSFLGTGTRGDTQYF,TGTGCCAGCAGCCCATCATTTTTGGGAACAGGGACGAGGGGAGATACGCAGTATTTT
NA,NA,TRBV2,TRBJ2-1,CASSGGANNEQFF,TGTGCCAGCAGCGGCGGGGCTAACAATGAGCAGTTCTTC
TRBD1,few,TRBV7-3,TRBJ1-1,CASSLTDRAEAFF,TGTGCCAGCAGCTTAACGGACAGGGCCGAAGCTTTCTTT
NA,NA,TRBV6-5,TRBJ1-1,CASSYGGSNRNTEAFF,TGTGCCAGCAGTTACGGGGGATCGAACAGGAACACTGAAGCTTTCTTT
TRBD2,NA,TRBV28,TRBJ2-7,CASTGGGLAGRYEQYF,TGTGCCAGCACCGGGGGAGGGCTGGCGGGGAGATACGAGCAGTACTTC
NA,NA,TRBV7-8,TRBJ2-2,CASSLLPGELFF,TGTGCCAGCAGCTTACTCCCCGGGGAGCTGTTTTTT
NA,once,TRBV30,TRBJ1-1,CAYSKGQLNTEAFF,TGTGCCTATTCCAAAGGGCAGCTGAACACTGAAGCTTTCTTT
NA,NA,TRBV29-1,TRBJ1-6,CSVERQGNSPLHF,TGCAGCGTTGAAAGGCAGGGTAATTCACCCCTCCACTTT
TRBD2,NA,TRBV9,TRBJ2-1,CASSVDASGGIGEQFF,TGTGCCAGCAGCGTAGATGCTAGCGGGGGGATCGGTGAGCAGTTCTTC
TRBD1,NA,TRBV30,TRBJ1-6,CAWEAVGQGTSPLHF,TGTGCCTGGGAGGCCGTAGGACAGGGGACTTCACCCCTCCACTTT
TRBD2,NA,TRBV28,TRBJ2-3,CASSGTSTDTQYF,TGTGCCAGCAGCGGGACTAGTACAGATACGCAGTATTTT
NA,NA,TRBV30,TRBJ2-6,CAWRRTADSGANVLTF,TGTGCCTGGAGAAGGACAGCAGACTCTGGGGCCAACGTCCTGACTTTC
TRBD2,few,TRBV9,TRBJ2-3,CASSVGGRGSTDTQYF,TGTGCCAGCAGCGTAGGCGGGCGGGGGAGCACAGATACGCAGTATTTT
NA,few,TRBV30,TRBJ1-2,CAWSVYGAEGYTF,TGTGCCTGGAGTGTATATGGGGCTGAAGGCTACACCTTC
NA,NA,TRBV5-1,TRBJ2-7,CASSSPGRYEQYF,TGCGCCAGCAGCTCCCCGGGTCGCTACGAGCAGTACTTC
TRBD1,NA,TRBV27,TRBJ1-1,CASSLQGGNTEAFF,TGTGCCAGCAGCCTACAGGGGGGGAACACTGAAGCTTTCTTT
NA,NA,TRBV30,TRBJ2-5,CAWNTGARLTQYF,TGTGCCTGGAACACGGGGGCCCGGCTGACCCAGTACTTC
NA,NA,TRBV29-1,TRBJ1-1,CSVEVSQFTEAFF,TGCAGCGTTGAAGTCAGCCAGTTCACTGAAGCTTTCTTT